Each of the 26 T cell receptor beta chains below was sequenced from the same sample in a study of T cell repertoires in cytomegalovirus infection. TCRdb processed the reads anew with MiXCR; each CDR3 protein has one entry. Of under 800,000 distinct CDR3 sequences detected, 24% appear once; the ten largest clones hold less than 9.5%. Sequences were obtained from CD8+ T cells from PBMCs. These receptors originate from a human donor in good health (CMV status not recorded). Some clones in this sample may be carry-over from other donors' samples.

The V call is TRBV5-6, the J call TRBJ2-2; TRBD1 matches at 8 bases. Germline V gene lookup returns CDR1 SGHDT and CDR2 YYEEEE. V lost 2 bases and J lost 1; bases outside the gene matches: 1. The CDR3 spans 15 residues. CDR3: CASSLQGENTGELFF. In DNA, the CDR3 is TGTGCCAGCAGCTTACAGGGGGAGAACACCGGGGAGCTGTTTTTT.

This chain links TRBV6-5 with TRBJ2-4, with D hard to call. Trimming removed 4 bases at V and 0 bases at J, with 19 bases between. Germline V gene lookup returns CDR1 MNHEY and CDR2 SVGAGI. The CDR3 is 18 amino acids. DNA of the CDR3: TGTGCCAGCAGTTCTTCTTTACTGGACGGATTAGCCAAAAACATTCAGTACTTC. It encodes CASSSSLLDGLAKNIQYF.

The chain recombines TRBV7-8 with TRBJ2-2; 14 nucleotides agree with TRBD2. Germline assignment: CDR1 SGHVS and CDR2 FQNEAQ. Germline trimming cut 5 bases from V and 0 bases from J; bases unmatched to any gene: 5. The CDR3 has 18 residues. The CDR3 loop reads CASSPGLAGVANTGELFF. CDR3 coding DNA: TGTGCCAGCAGCCCGGGACTAGCGGGGGTCGCGAACACCGGGGAGCTGTTTTTT. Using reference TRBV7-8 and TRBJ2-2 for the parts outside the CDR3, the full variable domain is GAGVSQSPRYKVAKRGQDVALRCDPISGHVSLFWYQQALGQGPEFLTYFQNEAQLDKSGLPSDRFFAERPEGSVSTLKIQRTQQEDSAVYLCASSPGLAGVANTGELFFGEGSRLTVL.

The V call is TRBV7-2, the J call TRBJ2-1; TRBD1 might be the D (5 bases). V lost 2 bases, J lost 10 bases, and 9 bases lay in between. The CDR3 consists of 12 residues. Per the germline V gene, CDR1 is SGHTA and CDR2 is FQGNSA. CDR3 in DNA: TGTGCCAGCAGCTTATGGGGCGTAGAGCAGTTCTTC. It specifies CASSLWGVEQFF.

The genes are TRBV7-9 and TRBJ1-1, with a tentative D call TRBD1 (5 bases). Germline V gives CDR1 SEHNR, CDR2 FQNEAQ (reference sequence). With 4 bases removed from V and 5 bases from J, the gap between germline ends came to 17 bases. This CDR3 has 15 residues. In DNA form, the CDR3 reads TGTGCCAGCAGCTCTTTAACTGGTGGGGGGACTGAAGCTTTCTTT. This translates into CASSSLTGGGTEAFF.

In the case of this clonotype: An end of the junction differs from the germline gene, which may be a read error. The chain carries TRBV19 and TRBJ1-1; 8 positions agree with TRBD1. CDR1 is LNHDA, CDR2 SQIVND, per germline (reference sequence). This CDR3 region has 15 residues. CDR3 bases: TGTACCAGTAGTATACCCGACAGGGGAGTTGCTGAAGCTTTCTTT. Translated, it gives CTSSIPDRGVAEAFF. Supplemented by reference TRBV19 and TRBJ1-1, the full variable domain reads DGGITQSPKYLFRKEGQNVTLSCEQNLNHDAMYWYRQDPGQGLRLIYYSQIVNDFQKGDIAEGYSVSREKKESFPLTVTSAQKNPTAFYLCTSSIPDRGVAEAFFGQGTRLTVV.

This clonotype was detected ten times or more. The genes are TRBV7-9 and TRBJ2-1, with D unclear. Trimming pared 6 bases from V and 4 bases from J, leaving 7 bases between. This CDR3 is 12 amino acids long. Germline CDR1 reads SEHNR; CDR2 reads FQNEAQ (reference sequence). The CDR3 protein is CASRLKYNEQFF. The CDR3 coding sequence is TGTGCCAGCAGGCTTAAATACAATGAGCAGTTCTTC.

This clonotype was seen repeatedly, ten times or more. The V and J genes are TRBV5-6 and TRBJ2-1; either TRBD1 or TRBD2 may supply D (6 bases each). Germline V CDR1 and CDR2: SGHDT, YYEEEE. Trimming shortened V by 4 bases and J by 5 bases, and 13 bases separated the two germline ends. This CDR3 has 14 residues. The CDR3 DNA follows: TGTGCCAGCAGCCCGGGGGCCAGAGACAATGAGCAGTTCTTC. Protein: CASSPGARDNEQFF.

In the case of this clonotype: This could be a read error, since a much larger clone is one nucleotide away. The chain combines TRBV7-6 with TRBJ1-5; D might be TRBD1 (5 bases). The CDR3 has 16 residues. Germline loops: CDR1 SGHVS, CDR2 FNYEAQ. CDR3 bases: TGTGCCAGCAGCTTACGAGGGGTAGGCGGCAATCGGCCCCAGCATTTT. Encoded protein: CASSLRGVGGNRPQHF.

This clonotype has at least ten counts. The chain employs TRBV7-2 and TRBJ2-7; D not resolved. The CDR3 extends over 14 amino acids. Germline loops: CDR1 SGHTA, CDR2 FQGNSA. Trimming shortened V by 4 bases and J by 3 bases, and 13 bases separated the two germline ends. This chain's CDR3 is CASSSFYGYYEQYF. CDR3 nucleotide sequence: TGTGCCAGCAGCTCGTTCTACGGGTACTACGAGCAGTACTTC.

CDR3 bases: TGTGCCAGCAGTCTAACCGCAGGAGGCCATGAGCAGTTCTTC. Residues: CASSLTAGGHEQFF. This chain links TRBV6-5 with TRBJ2-1, with a possible D match to TRBD2 (5 bases). V was cut by 5 bases and J by 8 bases, with 16 bases left in between. CDR1 is MNHEY, CDR2 SVGAGI, per germline. The CDR3 spans 14 residues.

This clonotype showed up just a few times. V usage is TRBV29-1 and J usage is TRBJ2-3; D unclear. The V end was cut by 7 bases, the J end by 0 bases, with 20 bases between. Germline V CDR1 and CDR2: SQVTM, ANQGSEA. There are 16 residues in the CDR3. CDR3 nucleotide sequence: TGCAGCGCCCTACTAAGAGCGTTGGCTAGCACAGATACGCAGTATTTT. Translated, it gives CSALLRALASTDTQYF.

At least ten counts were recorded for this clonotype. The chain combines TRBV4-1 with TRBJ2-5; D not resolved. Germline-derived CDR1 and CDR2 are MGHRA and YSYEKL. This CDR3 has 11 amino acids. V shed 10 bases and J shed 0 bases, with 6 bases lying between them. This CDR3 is CATRYQETQYF. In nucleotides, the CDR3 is TGCGCCACCAGGTACCAAGAGACCCAGTACTTC.

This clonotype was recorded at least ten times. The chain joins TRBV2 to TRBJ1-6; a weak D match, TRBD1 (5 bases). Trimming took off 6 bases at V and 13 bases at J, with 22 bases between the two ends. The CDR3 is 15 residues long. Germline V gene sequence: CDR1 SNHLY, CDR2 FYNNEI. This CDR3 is CASRETVGVDAPLHF. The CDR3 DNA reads TGTGCCAGCAGGGAAACCGTAGGGGTCGATGCCCCCCTCCACTTT.

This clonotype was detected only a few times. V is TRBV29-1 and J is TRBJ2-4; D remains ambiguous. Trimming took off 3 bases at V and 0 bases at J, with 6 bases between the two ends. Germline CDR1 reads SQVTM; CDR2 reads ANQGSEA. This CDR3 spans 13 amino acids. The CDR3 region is CSVDWGAKNIQYF. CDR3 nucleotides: TGCAGCGTTGATTGGGGAGCCAAAAACATTCAGTACTTC.

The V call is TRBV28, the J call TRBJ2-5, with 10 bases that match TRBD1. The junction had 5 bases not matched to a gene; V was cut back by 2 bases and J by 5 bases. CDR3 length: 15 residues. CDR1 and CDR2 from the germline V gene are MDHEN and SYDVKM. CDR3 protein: CASSLTRTGGETQYF. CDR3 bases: TGTGCCAGCAGTTTAACCAGGACAGGGGGGGAGACCCAGTACTTC. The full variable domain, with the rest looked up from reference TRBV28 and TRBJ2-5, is DVKVTQSSRYLVKRTGEKVFLECVQDMDHENMFWYRQDPGLGLRLIYFSYDVKMKEKGDIPEGYSVSREKKERFSLILESASTNQTSMYLCASSLTRTGGETQYFGPGTRLLVL.

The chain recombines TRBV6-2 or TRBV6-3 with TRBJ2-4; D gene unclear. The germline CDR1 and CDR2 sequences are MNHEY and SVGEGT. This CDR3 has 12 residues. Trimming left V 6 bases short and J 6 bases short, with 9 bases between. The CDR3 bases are TGTGCCAGCAGCCCACAAAGAAACATTCAGTACTTC. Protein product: CASSPQRNIQYF.

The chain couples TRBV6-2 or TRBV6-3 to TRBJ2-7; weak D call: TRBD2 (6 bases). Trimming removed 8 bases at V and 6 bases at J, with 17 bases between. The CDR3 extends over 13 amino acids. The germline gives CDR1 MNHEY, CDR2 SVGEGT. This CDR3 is CASGITGLSEQYV. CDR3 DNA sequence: TGTGCCAGCGGAATTACAGGACTAAGCGAGCAGTACGTC.

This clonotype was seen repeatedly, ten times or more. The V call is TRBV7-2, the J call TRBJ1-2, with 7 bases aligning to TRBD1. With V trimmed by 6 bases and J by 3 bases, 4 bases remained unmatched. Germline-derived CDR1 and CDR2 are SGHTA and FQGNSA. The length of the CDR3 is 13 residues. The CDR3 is CASRSTGDYGYTF. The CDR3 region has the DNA TGTGCCAGCAGGTCTACAGGGGACTATGGCTACACCTTC.

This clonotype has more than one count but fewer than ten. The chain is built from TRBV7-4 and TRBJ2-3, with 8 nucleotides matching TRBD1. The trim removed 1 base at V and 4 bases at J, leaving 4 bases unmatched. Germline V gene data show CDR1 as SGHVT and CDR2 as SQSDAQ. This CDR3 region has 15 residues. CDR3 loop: CASSLDLDRADTQYF. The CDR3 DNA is TGTGCCAGCAGCTTAGACCTGGACAGGGCAGATACGCAGTATTTT.

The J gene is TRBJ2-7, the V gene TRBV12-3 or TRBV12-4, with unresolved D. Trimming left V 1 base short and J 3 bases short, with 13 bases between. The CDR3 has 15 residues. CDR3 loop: CASSLEIGSSYEQYF. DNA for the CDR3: TGTGCCAGCAGTTTAGAGATTGGCAGCAGCTACGAGCAGTACTTC.

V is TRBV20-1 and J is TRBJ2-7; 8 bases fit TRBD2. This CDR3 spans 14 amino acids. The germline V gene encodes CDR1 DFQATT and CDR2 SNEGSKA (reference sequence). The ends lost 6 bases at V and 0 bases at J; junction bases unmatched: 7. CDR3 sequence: CSAFPRGVSYEQYF. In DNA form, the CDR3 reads TGCAGTGCCTTTCCGCGGGGGGTCTCCTACGAGCAGTACTTC.

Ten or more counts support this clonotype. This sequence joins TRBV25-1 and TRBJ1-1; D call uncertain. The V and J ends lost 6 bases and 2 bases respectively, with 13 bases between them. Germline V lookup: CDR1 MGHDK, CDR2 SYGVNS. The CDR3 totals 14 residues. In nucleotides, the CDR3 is TGTGCCAGCAGCGAAGACAAATATAACACTGAAGCTTTCTTT. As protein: CASSEDKYNTEAFF.

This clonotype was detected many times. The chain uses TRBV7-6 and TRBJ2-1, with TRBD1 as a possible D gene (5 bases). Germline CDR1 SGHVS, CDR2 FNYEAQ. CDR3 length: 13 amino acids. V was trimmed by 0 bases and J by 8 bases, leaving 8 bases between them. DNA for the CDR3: TGTGCCAGCAGCTTAGCGCTAGGGGATGAGCAGTTCTTC. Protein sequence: CASSLALGDEQFF.

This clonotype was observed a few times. The CDR3 DNA is TGTGCCAGCAGTTTGGACGGGGGGGCCCCCTACAATGAGCAGTTCTTC. Amino acids: CASSLDGGAPYNEQFF. The chain combines TRBV12-3 or TRBV12-4 with TRBJ2-1, with 8 bases identical to TRBD2. V shed 3 bases, J shed 2 bases, and the junction held 6 bases outside the gene matches. The CDR3 is made up of 16 amino acids.

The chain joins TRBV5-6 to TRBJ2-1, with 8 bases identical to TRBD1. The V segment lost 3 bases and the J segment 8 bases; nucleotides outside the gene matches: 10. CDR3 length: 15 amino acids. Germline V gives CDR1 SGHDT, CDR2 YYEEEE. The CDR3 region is CASSWPRQGLDEQFF. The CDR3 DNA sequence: TGTGCCAGCAGCTGGCCGAGACAGGGGCTGGATGAGCAGTTCTTC.